A single sample is the source of the 13 T cell receptor beta chains below, sequenced in a study of blood T cell repertoires in COVID-19. Clones were sequenced by immunoSEQ multiplex PCR, and TCRdb holds only the in-frame ones, with some missing. The sample includes roughly 200,000 clones, 82% of them seen just once. Sequenced input: PBMCs or T cells enriched from blood (not recorded which). These receptors were collected from a man in his forties or fifties who had recovered from COVID-19.

This sequence joins TRBV3-1 (or the pseudogene TRBV3-2) and TRBJ2-6; possibly TRBD2 for D (5 bases). CDR3 length equals 21 residues. The germline V and J ends were trimmed by 5 bases and 1 base, with 27 bases remaining between them. Germline CDR1 reads LGHDT; CDR2 reads YNNKEL (reference sequence). The CDR3 DNA sequence: TGTGCCAGCAGCGAGGACCTAGCCCCGCCAGCAACTTGGTCTGGGGCCAACGTCCTGACTTTC. It is translated as CASSEDLAPPATWSGANVLTF.

The genes are TRBV6-1 and TRBJ2-7, with 7 nucleotides matching TRBD1. Per the germline V gene, CDR1 is MNHNS and CDR2 is SASEGT. CDR3 length: 14 amino acids. J gave up 3 bases and V 5 bases, and 7 bases lay outside the gene matches. The CDR3 DNA reads as TGTGCCAGCAGTTATCAGAGGGGGCTCTACGAGCAGTACTTC. As protein: CASSYQRGLYEQYF.

The V gene is TRBV5-4, the J gene TRBJ2-2; D gene unclear. The germline V and J ends were trimmed by 4 bases and 6 bases, with 22 bases remaining between them. CDR3 size: 17 residues. CDR1 and CDR2 from the germline V gene are SGHNT and YYREEE (reference sequence). The CDR3 protein is CASSPTPGSSASGELFF. In DNA form, the CDR3 reads TGTGCCAGCAGCCCAACACCCGGGTCCAGCGCGTCCGGGGAGCTGTTTTTT. The variable domain in full, with the rest retrieved from reference TRBV5-4 and TRBJ2-2, is ETGVTQSPTHLIKTRGQQVTLRCSSQSGHNTVSWYQQALGQGPQFIFQYYREEENGRGNFPPRFSGLQFPNYSSELNVNALELDDSALYLCASSPTPGSSASGELFFGEGSRLTVL.

The chain employs TRBV5-1 and TRBJ2-2, with TRBD1 identical over 10 bases. Germline CDR1 reads SGHRS; CDR2 reads YFSETQ. The CDR3 covers 16 residues. V lost 4 bases to trimming and J lost 1 base; unmatched junction nucleotides: 4. The CDR3 region is CASSRDRGRNTGELFF. The CDR3 coding sequence is TGCGCCAGCAGCCGGGACAGGGGTCGGAACACCGGGGAGCTGTTTTTT.

The chain employs TRBV2 and TRBJ2-7, with D unresolved. This CDR3 contains 13 residues. Trimming cost V 8 bases and J 2 bases, with 13 bases left between them. Looked up from germline, CDR1 is SNHLY and CDR2 is FYNNEI. The CDR3 region has the DNA TGTGCCAGCGAAGGTACAGTAGCCTACGAGCAGTACGTC. Encoded protein: CASEGTVAYEQYV.

This chain links TRBV27 with TRBJ2-1; 7 positions agree with TRBD1. The length of the CDR3 is 18 residues. V shed 2 bases, J shed 6 bases, and the junction held 16 bases outside the gene matches. Germline V CDR1 and CDR2: MNHEY, SMNVEV (reference sequence). CDR3 bases: TGTGCCAGCAGTTTACCCCCAGGATGGGACAGCGTCATCAATGAGCAGTTCTTC. Amino acid sequence: CASSLPPGWDSVINEQFF.

CDR3 coding DNA: TGTGCCAGCAGCCAAGGCGCCAGGGGAGGGAGTCTCGCTGGAAACACCATATATTTT. Translating it yields CASSQGARGGSLAGNTIYF. The J gene is TRBJ1-3, the V gene TRBV3-1 (or the pseudogene TRBV3-2); tentatively, D is TRBD1 (6 bases). This CDR3 is built from 19 residues. Between the trimmed V and J ends, which lost 1 base and 2 bases, there was a span of 21 bases. Germline V gene sequence: CDR1 LGHDT, CDR2 YNNKEL (reference sequence).

This sequence joins TRBV11-3 and TRBJ2-3; 9 bases align to TRBD2. V was clipped by 5 bases and J by 6 bases; unmatched bases: 9. The CDR3 has 15 amino acids. The germline gives CDR1 SGHNT, CDR2 YENEEA. The DNA of the CDR3 is TGTGCCAGCAGCAATCCGGGACTAGCTTCGGATACGCAGTATTTT. As protein: CASSNPGLASDTQYF.

The V and J genes are TRBV7-9 and TRBJ2-1; 13 bases are a match to TRBD2. The CDR3 is made up of 15 amino acids. The ends lost 2 bases at V and 8 bases at J; junction bases unmatched: 3. Germline V CDR1 and CDR2: SEHNR, FQNEAQ (reference sequence). CDR3 nucleotide sequence: TGTGCCAGCAGCTTAAAACTAGCGGGAGGGCATGAGCAGTTCTTC. Translating it yields CASSLKLAGGHEQFF. The full variable domain, completed using reference TRBV7-9 and TRBJ2-1, is DTGVSQNPRHKITKRGQNVTFRCDPISEHNRLYWYRQTLGQGPEFLTYFQNEAQLEKSRLLSDRFSAERPKGSFSTLEIQRTEQGDSAMYLCASSLKLAGGHEQFFGPGTRLTVL.

V gene TRBV5-4 combines with J gene TRBJ1-2, with 12 nucleotides matching TRBD1. The CDR3 spans 16 residues. Germline trimming cut 4 bases from V and 8 bases from J; bases unmatched to any gene: 12. CDR1 and CDR2 from the germline V gene are SGHNT and YYREEE (reference sequence). The CDR3 reads CASSPGGTGGAGGYTF. Here the CDR3 DNA reads TGTGCCAGCAGCCCTGGAGGGACAGGGGGCGCCGGCGGCTACACCTTC.

The chain is built from TRBV5-6 and TRBJ1-2; TRBD1 is a possible D gene (6 bases). Trimming removed 4 bases at V and 7 bases at J, with 14 bases between. The CDR3 covers 13 residues. Germline CDR1 and CDR2: SGHDT and YYEEEE. The CDR3 region is CASSPDRSSGYTF. The DNA for the CDR3 is TGTGCCAGCAGCCCGGACAGATCAAGTGGCTACACCTTC.

The chain combines TRBV6-5 with TRBJ2-7; the D gene is possibly TRBD2 (6 bases). V shed 5 bases and J shed 0 bases, with 8 bases lying between them. The CDR3 is made up of 13 amino acids. Per the germline V gene, CDR1 is MNHEY and CDR2 is SVGAGI. The CDR3 DNA sequence: TGTGCCAGCAGTATCGGGAGCTCCTACGAGCAGTACTTC. Translation: CASSIGSSYEQYF.

The chain has TRBV5-4 and TRBJ2-3; weak D call: TRBD2 (6 bases). V was clipped by 0 bases and J by 2 bases, with 16 bases between them. The germline CDR1 and CDR2 sequences are SGHNT and YYREEE (reference sequence). The CDR3 is 17 amino acids. The CDR3 region has the DNA TGTGCCAGCAGCTTGGTAATAATAGGGGACTCCACAGATACGCAGTATTTT. Translating gives CASSLVIIGDSTDTQYF. The variable domain in full, with the rest retrieved from reference TRBV5-4 and TRBJ2-3, is ETGVTQSPTHLIKTRGQQVTLRCSSQSGHNTVSWYQQALGQGPQFIFQYYREEENGRGNFPPRFSGLQFPNYSSELNVNALELDDSALYLCASSLVIIGDSTDTQYFGPGTRLTVL.